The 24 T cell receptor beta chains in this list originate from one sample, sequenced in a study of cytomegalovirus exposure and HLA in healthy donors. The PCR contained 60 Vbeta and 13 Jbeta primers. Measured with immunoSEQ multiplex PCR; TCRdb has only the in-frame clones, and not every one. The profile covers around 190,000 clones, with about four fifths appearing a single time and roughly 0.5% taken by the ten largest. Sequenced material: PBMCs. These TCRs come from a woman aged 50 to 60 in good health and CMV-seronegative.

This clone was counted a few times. The DNA for the CDR3 is TGTGCCAGCAGCTCGGACGCAGGGATGACCGGGGAGCTGTTTTTT. Protein sequence: CASSSDAGMTGELFF. V is TRBV5-4 and J is TRBJ2-2; possibly TRBD1 for D (5 bases). Germline V gives CDR1 SGHNT, CDR2 YYREEE (reference sequence). The CDR3 loop spans 15 amino acids. V lost 3 bases and J lost 5, with 14 bases in between. Together with reference TRBV5-4 and TRBJ2-2, the CDR3 gives the full variable domain: ETGVTQSPTHLIKTRGQQVTLRCSSQSGHNTVSWYQQALGQGPQFIFQYYREEENGRGNFPPRFSGLQFPNYSSELNVNALELDDSALYLCASSSDAGMTGELFFGEGSRLTVL.

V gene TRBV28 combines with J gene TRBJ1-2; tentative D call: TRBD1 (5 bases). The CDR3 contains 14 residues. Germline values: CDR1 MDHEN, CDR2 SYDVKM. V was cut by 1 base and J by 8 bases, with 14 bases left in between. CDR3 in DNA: TGTGCCAGCAGTTTATCGGGTGATGGGGGGGGCTACACCTTC. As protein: CASSLSGDGGGYTF.

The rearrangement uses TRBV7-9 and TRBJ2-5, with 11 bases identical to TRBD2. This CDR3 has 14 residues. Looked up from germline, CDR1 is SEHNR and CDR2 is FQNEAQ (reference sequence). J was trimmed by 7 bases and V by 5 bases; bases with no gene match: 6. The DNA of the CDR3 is TGTGCCAGCAGCATGACTACTAGCGGGGGGACCCAGTACTTC. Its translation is CASSMTTSGGTQYF.

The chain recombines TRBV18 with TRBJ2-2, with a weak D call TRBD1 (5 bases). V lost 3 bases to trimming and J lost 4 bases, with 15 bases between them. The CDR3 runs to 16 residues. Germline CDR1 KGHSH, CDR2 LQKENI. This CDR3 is CASSPRQTLFTGELFF. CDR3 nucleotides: TGTGCCAGCTCACCCCGACAGACTCTGTTCACCGGGGAGCTGTTTTTT.

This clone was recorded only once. The CDR3 here is CASSGLYNEQFF. The CDR3 nucleotides read TGTGCCAGCAGTGGTCTTTACAATGAGCAGTTCTTC. V is TRBV2 and J is TRBJ2-1; D call uncertain. Germline V lookup: CDR1 SNHLY, CDR2 FYNNEI. This CDR3 is 12 amino acids long. The V end was cut by 4 bases, the J end by 4 bases, with 5 bases between.

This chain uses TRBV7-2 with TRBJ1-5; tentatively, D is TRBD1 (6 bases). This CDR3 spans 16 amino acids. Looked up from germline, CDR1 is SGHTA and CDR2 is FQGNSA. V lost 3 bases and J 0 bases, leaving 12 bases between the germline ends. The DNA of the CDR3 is TGTGCCAGCAGCTTGAGGACAGAGGATAGCAATCAGCCCCAGCATTTT. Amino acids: CASSLRTEDSNQPQHF. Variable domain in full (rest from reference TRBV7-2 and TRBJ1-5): GAGVSQSPSNKVTEKGKDVELRCDPISGHTALYWYRQSLGQGLEFLIYFQGNSAPDKSGLPSDRFSAERTGGSVSTLTIQRTQQEDSAVYLCASSLRTEDSNQPQHFGDGTRLSIL.

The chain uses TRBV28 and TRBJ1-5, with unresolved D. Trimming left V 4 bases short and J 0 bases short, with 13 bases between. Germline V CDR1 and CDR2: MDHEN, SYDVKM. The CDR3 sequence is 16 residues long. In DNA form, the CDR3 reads TGTGCCAGCAGTTCCTCCTCGGGATATAGCAATCAGCCCCAGCATTTT. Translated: CASSSSSGYSNQPQHF.

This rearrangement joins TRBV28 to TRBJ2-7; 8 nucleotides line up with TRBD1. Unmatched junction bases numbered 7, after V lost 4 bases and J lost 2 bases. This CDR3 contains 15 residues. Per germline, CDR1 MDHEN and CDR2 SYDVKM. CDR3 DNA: TGTGCCAGCAGTTCCTCAGGGGGCGGGCCCTACGAGCAGTACTTC. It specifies CASSSSGGGPYEQYF.

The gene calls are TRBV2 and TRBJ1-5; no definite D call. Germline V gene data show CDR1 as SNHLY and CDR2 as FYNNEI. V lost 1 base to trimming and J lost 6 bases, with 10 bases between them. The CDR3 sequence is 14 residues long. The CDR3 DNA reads TGTGCCAGCAGTGAAGTTACAGTAGTTCAGCCCCAGCATTTT. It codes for CASSEVTVVQPQHF.

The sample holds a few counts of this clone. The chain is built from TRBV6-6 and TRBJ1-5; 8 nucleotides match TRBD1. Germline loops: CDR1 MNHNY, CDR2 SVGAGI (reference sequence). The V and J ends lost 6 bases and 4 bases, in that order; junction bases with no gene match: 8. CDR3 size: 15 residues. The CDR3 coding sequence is TGTGCCAGCAGATTAGATCAGGGGGCAAATCAGCCCCAGCATTTT. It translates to CASRLDQGANQPQHF.

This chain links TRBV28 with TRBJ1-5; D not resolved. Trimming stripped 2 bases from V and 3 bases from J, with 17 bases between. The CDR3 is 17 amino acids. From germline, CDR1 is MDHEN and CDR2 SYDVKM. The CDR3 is CASSLLRQAPNNQPQHF. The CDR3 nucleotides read TGTGCCAGCAGTTTACTTAGGCAGGCGCCTAACAATCAGCCCCAGCATTTT.

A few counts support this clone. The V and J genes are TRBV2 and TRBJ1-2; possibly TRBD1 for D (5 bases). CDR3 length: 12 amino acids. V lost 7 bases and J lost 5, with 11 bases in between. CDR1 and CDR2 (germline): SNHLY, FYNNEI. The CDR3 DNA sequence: TGTGCCAGCACTACAGACAGTTATGGCTACACCTTC. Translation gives CASTTDSYGYTF.

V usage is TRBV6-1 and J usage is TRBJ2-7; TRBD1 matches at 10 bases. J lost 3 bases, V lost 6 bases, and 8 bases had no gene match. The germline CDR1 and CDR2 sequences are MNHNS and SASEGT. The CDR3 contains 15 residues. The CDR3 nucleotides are TGTGCCAGCAGAGTACCAGACAGGGGGCTCTACGAGCAGTACTTC. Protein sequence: CASRVPDRGLYEQYF.

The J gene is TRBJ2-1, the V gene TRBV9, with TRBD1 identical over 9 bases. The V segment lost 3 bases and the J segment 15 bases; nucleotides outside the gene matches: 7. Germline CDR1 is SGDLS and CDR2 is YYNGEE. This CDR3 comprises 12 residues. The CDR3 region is CASSGDREMMFF. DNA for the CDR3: TGTGCCAGCAGCGGGGACAGGGAGATGATGTTCTTC.

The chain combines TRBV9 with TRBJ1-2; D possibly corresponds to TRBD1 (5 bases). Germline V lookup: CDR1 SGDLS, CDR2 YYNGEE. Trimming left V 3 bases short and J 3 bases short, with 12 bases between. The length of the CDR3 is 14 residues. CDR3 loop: CASSAMTEDYGYTF. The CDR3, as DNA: TGTGCCAGCAGCGCAATGACAGAGGACTATGGCTACACCTTC.

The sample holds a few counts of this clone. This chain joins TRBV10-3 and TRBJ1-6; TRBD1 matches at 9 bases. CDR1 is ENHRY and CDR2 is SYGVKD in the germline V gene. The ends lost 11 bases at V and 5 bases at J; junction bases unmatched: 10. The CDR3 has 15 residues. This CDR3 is CASTGGPQNNSPLHF. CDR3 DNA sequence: TGTGCCTCAACAGGGGGCCCCCAGAATAATTCACCCCTCCACTTT.

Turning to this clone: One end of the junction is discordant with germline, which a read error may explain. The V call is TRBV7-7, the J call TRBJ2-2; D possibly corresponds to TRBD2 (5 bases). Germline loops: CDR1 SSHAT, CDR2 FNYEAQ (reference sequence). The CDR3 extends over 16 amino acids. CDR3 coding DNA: TGTGCTAGCAGCTTAGCCGGGAATACGGTAACCGGGGAGCTGTTTTTT. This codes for CASSLAGNTVTGELFF. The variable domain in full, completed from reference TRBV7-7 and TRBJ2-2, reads GAGVSQSPRYKVTKRGQDVTLRCDPISSHATLYWYQQALGQGPEFLTYFNYEAQPDKSGLPSDRFSAERPEGSISTLTIQRTEQRDSAMYRCASSLAGNTVTGELFFGEGSRLTVL.

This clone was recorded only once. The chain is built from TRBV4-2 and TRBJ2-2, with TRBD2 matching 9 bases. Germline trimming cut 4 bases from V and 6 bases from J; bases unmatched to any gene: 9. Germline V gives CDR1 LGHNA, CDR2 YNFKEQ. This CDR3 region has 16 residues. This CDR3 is CASSLGQREEAGELFF. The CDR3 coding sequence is TGTGCCAGCAGCCTAGGCCAGCGGGAGGAAGCCGGGGAGCTGTTTTTT.

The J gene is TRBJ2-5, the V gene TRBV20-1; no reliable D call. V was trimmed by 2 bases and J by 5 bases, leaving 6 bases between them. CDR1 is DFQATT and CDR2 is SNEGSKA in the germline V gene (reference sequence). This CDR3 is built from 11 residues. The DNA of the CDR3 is TGCAGTGCTAGACCCGTGGAGACCCAGTACTTC. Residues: CSARPVETQYF.

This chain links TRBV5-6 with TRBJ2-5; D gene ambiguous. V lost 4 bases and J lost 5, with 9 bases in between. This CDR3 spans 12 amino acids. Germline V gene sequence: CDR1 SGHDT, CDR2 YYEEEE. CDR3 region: CASSLMRETQYF. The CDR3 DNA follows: TGTGCCAGCAGCCTGATGAGGGAGACCCAGTACTTC.

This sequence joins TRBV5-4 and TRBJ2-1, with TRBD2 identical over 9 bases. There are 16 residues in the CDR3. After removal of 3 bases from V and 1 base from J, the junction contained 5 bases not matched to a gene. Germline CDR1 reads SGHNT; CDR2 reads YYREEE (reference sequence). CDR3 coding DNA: TGTGCCAGCAGCTCTTCTAGCGGGACGTCCTACAATGAGCAGTTCTTC. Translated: CASSSSSGTSYNEQFF.

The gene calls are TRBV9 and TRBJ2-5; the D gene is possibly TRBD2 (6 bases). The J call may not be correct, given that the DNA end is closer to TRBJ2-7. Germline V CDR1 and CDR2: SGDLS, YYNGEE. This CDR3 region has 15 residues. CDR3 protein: CASSYDSGGPYEQYF. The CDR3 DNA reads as TGTGCCAGCAGCTACGATAGCGGAGGCCCCTACGAGCAGTACTTC.

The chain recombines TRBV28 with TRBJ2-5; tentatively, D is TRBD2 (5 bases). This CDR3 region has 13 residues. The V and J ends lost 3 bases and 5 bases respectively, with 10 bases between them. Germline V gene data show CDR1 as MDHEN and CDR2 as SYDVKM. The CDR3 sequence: CASSLASRETQYF. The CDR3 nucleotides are TGTGCCAGCAGTTTGGCTAGCAGGGAGACCCAGTACTTC.

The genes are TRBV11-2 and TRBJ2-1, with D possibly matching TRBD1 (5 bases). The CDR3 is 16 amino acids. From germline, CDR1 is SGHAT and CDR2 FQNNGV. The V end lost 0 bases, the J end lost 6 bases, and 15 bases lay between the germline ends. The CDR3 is CASSLDPRGYFNEQFF. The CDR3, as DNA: TGTGCCAGCAGCTTAGACCCTAGGGGTTATTTCAATGAGCAGTTCTTC.